This T cell receptor beta chain derives from a study of cytomegalovirus exposure and HLA in healthy donors. Looked up from germline, CDR1 is SGHDT and CDR2 is YYEEEE. The CDR3 is made up of 14 amino acids. Trimming cost V 5 bases and J 3 bases; bases outside gene matches: 7. Notes on this clone: The antigen is unknown.

Overall study results and limits: Prediction of most subjects' HLA-A and HLA-B alleles by TCR beta sequences was reportedly accurate.

13 Jbeta primers and 60 Vbeta primers were used for the PCR. Some clones are missing from TCRdb's copy, which holds only in-frame ones; the method was immunoSEQ multiplex PCR. This listing includes approximately 47,000 clones. This TCR came from a male donor in good health and CMV-seronegative. The specimen sequenced was PBMCs. V gene TRBV5-6 combines with J gene TRBJ2-7; TRBD1 matches 8 bases. The CDR3 coding sequence is TGTGCCAGCAGTTCCGGGACAGGTATCTACGAGCAGTACTTC. Translation: CASSSGTGIYEQYF. The full variable domain, with the rest looked up from reference TRBV5-6 and TRBJ2-7, is DAGVTQSPTHLIKTRGQQVTLRCSPKSGHDTVSWYQQALGQGPQFIFQYYEEEERQRGNFPDRFSGHQFPNYSSELNVNALLLGDSALYLCASSSGTGIYEQYFGPGTRLTVT.